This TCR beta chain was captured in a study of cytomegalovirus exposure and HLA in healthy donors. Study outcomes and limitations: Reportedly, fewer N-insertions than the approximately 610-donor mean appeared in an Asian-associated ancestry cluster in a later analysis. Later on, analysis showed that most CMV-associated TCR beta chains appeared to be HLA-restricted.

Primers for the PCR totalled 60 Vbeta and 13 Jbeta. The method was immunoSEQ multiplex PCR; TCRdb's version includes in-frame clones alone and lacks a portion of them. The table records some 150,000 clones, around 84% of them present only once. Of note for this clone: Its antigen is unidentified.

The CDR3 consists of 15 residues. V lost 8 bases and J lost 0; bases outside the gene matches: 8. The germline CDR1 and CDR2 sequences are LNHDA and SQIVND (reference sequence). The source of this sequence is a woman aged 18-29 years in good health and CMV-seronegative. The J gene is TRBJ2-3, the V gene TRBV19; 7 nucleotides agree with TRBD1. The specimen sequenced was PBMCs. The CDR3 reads CASSPGGLSTDTQYF. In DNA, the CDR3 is TGTGCCAGTTCCCCAGGGGGATTGAGCACAGATACGCAGTATTTT.